The sequence of this T cell receptor beta chain was determined in a study of beta chain features in type 1 diabetes. The isolated RNA, all of it, was reverse transcribed, so expressed TCRB transcripts were what got sequenced. The method was immunoSEQ multiplex PCR; TCRdb's version includes in-frame clones alone and lacks a portion of them. The table has about 450,000 clones, 11% seen once. Sorting based on CD45RO/CCR7/CD25/CD127/CD95/CD27 separated CD4+ naive, central memory, regulatory and stem cell-like memory cells. Without exception, sorted populations had purity beyond 95%. Germline V lookup: CDR1 MDHEN, CDR2 SYDVKM. V was clipped by 5 bases and J by 3 bases; unmatched bases: 13. The CDR3 spans 16 residues. Concerning this clone itself: Its cognate antigen is unknown.

Whole-study findings and limits: For patients, the naive, central memory and Treg TCRB repertoires appeared more alike than for healthy donors.

This rearrangement joins TRBV28 to TRBJ2-7, with TRBD1 matching 7 bases. The receptor was derived from a woman between 18 and 30 years old in good health. The sequenced sample consisted of naive CD4+ T cells from blood. CDR3 in amino acids: CASSRLKPRGIYEQYV. The CDR3 nucleotides are TGTGCCAGCAGTCGCCTCAAACCCAGGGGGATCTACGAGCAGTACGTC.